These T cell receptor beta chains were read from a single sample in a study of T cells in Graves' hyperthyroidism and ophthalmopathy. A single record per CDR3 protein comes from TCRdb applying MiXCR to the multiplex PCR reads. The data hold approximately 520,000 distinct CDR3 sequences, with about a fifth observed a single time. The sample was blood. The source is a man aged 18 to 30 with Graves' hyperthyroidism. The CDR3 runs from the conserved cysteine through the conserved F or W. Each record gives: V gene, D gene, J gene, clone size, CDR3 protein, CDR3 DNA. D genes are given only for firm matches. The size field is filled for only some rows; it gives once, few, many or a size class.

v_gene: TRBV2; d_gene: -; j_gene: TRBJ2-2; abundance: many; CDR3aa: CASSDALTGELFF; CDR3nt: TGTGCCAGCAGTGACGCATTAACCGGGGAGCTGTTTTTT
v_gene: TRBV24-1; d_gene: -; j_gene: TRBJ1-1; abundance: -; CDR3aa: CATSDPRRGTEAFF; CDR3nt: TGTGCCACCAGTGATCCACGCAGGGGCACTGAAGCTTTCTTT
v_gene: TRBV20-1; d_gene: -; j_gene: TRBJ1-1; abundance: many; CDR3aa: CSAYASTEAFF; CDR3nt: TGCAGTGCTTACGCTAGCACTGAAGCTTTCTTT
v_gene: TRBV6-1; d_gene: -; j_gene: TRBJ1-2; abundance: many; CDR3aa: CASSGRAGTVYGYTF; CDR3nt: TGTGCCAGCAGTGGGCGGGCCGGGACCGTCTATGGCTACACCTTC
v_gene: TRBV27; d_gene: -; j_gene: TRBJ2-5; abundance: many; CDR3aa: CASSWQGDGSSQYF; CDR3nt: TGTGCCAGCAGTTGGCAGGGAGACGGCAGTTCCCAGTACTTC
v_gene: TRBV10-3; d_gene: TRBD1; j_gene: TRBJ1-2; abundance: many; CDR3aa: CAISESGRQGAGYTF; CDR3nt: TGTGCCATCAGTGAGTCGGGTCGACAGGGAGCTGGCTACACCTTC
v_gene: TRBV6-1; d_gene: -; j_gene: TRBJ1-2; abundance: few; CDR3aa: CAGGGIGHGYTF; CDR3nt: TGTGCCGGAGGCGGGATCGGGCATGGCTACACCTTC
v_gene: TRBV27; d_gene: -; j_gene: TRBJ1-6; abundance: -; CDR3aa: CASSLGPNYNSPLHF; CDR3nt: TGTGCCAGCAGTTTAGGGCCGAACTATAATTCACCCCTCCACTTT
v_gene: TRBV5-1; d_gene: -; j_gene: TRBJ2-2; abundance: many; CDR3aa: CASSLAVGELFF; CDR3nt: TGCGCCAGCAGCTTGGCTGTCGGGGAGCTGTTTTTT
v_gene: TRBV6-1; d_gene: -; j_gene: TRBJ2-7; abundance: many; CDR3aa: CASCEQGDSYEQYF; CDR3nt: TGTGCCAGCTGTGAACAGGGAGACTCCTACGAGCAGTACTTC
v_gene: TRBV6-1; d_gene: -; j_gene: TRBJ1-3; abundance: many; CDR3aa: CASSGGGNSGNTIYF; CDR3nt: TGTGCCAGCTCTGGTGGGGGGAACTCTGGAAACACCATATATTTT
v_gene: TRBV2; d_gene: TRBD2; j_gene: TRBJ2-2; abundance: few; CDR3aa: CASRETSPAQLFF; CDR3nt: TGTGCCAGCAGGGAGACTAGCCCGGCGCAGCTGTTTTTT
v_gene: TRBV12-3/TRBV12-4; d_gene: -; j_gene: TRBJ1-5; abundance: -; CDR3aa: CASSTPGGHNQPQHF; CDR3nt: TGTGCCAGCAGTACCCCCGGCGGACACAATCAGCCCCAGCATTTT
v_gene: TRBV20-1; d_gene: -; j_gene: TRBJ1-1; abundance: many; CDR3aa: CSARDRDWGRTEAFF; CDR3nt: TGCAGTGCTAGAGATCGGGACTGGGGGCGCACTGAAGCTTTCTTT
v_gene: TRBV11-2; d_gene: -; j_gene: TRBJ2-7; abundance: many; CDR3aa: CASSLTPRMRVDEQYF; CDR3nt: TGTGCCAGCAGCTTAACCCCGCGGATGAGGGTAGACGAGCAGTACTTC
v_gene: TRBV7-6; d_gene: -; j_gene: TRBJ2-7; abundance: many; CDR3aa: CASSSQPGGAFYEQYF; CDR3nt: TGTGCCAGCAGCTCCCAGCCTGGGGGCGCATTCTACGAGCAGTACTTC
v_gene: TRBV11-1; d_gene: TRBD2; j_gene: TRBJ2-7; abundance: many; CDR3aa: CASSLTDTGLAYSYEQYF; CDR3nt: TGTGCCAGCAGCTTAACAGATACAGGACTAGCGTATTCCTACGAGCAGTACTTC
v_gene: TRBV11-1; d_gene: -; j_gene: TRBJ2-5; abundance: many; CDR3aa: CASSTRLKQETQYF; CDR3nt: TGTGCCAGCAGCACCCGGCTGAAGCAAGAGACCCAGTACTTC
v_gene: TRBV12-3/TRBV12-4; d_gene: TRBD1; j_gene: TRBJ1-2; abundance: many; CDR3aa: CASSLSRGPYGYTF; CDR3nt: TGTGCCAGCAGTTTAAGCAGGGGGCCCTATGGCTACACCTTC
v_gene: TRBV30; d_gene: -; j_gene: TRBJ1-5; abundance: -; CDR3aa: CAWSGTQRIHSNQPQHF; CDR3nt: TGTGCCTGGAGTGGGACACAGAGAATCCATAGCAATCAGCCCCAGCATTTT
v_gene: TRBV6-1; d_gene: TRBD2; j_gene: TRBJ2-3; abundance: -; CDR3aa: CASSVREGPVTDTQYF; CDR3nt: TGTGCCAGCAGTGTTAGGGAGGGTCCCGTCACAGATACGCAGTATTTT
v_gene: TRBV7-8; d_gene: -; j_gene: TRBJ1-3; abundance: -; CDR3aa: CASSTAGPPRGNTIYF; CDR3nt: TGTGCCAGCAGCACTGCGGGACCGCCAAGAGGAAACACCATATATTTT
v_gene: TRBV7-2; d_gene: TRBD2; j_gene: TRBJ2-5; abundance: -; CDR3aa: CASSLAGGRRETQYF; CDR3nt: TGTGCCAGCAGCCTAGCGGGAGGGCGAAGAGAGACCCAGTACTTC
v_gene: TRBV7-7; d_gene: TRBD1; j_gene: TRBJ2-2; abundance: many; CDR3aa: CASSPGQGAFTGELFF; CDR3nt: TGTGCTAGCAGCCCTGGACAGGGGGCGTTTACCGGGGAGCTGTTTTTT
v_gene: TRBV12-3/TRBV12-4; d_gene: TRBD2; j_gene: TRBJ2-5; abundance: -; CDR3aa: CASSLTAGGGQETQYF; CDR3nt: TGTGCCAGCAGTTTGACGGCGGGAGGAGGGCAAGAGACCCAGTACTTC
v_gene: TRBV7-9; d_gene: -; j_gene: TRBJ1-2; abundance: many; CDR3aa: CASSFPPGIWGYTF; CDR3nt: TGTGCCAGCAGCTTCCCACCAGGGATTTGGGGCTACACCTTC
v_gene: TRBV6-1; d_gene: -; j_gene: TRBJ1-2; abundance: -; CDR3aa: CASRSPAGRGGGYTF; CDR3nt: TGTGCCAGCAGATCACCAGCAGGGAGGGGTGGAGGCTACACCTTC
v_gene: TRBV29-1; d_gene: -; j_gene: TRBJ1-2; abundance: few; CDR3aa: CSVEDLRGRTFNYGYTF; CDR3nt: TGCAGCGTTGAAGATCTTCGTGGGCGCACCTTTAATTATGGCTACACCTTC
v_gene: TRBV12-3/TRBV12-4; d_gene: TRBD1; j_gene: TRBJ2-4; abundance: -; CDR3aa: CASSLEDGTVGKNIQYF; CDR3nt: TGTGCCAGCAGTTTAGAAGATGGGACAGTCGGCAAAAACATTCAGTACTTC
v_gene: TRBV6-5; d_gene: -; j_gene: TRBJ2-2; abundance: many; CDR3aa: CASRYTGELFF; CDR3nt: TGTGCCAGCAGGTACACCGGGGAGCTGTTTTTT
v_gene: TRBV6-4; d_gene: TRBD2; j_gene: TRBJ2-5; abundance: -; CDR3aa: CASSETASGSETQYF; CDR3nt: TGTGCCAGCAGTGAAACGGCTAGCGGGAGTGAGACCCAGTACTTC
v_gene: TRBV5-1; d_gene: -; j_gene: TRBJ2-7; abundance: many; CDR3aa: CASSANRAEQYF; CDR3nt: TGCGCCAGCAGCGCCAACAGGGCCGAGCAGTACTTC
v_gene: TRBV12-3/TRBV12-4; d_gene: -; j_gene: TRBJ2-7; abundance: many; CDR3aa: CASSLGQGFHEQYF; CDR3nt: TGTGCCAGCAGTTTAGGGCAGGGGTTCCACGAGCAGTACTTC
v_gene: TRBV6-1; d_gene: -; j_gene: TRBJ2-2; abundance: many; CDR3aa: CASSPRVGGGGELFF; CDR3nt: TGTGCCAGCAGTCCCAGAGTGGGGGGAGGAGGGGAGCTGTTTTTT
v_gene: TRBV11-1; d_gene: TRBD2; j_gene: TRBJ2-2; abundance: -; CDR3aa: CASSLTSAEPNTGELFF; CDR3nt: TGTGCCAGCAGCTTAACTAGCGCCGAACCGAACACCGGGGAGCTGTTTTTT
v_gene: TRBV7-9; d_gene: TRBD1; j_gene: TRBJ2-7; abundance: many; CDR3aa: CASSRRQGDRSYEQYF; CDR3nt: TGTGCCAGCAGCCGACGCCAGGGGGACCGCTCCTACGAGCAGTACTTC
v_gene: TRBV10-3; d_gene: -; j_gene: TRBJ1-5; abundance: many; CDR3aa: CAISEGAVGQPQHF; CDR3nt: TGTGCCATCAGTGAGGGGGCAGTCGGACAGCCCCAGCATTTT
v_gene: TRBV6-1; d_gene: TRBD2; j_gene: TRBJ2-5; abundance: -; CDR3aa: CASSEAIAGVTQETQYF; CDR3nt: TGTGCCAGCAGTGAAGCGATAGCGGGGGTAACCCAAGAGACCCAGTACTTC
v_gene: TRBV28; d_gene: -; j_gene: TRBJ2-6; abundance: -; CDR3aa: CASSLFGAGANVLTF; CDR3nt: TGTGCCAGCAGTTTATTTGGGGCTGGGGCCAACGTCCTGACTTTC
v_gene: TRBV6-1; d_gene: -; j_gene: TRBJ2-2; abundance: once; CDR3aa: CASSDRVGELFF; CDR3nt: TGTGCCAGCAGCGACCGCGTTGGGGAGCTGTTTTTT
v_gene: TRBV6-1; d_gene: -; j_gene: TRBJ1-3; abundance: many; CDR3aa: CASLTWTIGNTIYF; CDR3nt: TGTGCCAGCCTGACTTGGACGATCGGAAACACCATATATTTT
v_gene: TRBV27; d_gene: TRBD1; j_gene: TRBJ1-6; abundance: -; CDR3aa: CASSARQGCGLNSPLHF; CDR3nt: TGTGCCAGCAGTGCCCGACAGGGTTGTGGCCTTAATTCACCCCTCCACTTT
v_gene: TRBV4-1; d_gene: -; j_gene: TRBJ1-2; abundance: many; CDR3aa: CASSQENAYNGYTF; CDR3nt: TGCGCCAGCAGCCAAGAAAACGCGTATAATGGCTACACCTTC
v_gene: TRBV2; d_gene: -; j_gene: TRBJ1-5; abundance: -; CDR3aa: CASRPTADQPQHF; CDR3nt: TGTGCCAGCAGGCCCACAGCGGATCAGCCCCAGCATTTT
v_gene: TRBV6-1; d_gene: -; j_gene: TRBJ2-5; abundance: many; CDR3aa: CASSVTGNPQETQYF; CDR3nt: TGTGCCAGCAGTGTTACAGGGAATCCCCAAGAGACCCAGTACTTC
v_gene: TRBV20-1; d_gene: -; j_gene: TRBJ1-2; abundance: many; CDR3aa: CSARVGGADGYTF; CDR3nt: TGCAGTGCTAGAGTAGGGGGGGCTGATGGCTACACCTTC
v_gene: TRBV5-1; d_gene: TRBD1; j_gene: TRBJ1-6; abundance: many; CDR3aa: CASSLDRGSSYNSPLHF; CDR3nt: TGCGCCAGCAGCTTGGACAGGGGGAGCTCCTATAATTCACCCCTCCACTTT
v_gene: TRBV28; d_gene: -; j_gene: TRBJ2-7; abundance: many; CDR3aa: CASSFRGPRYEQYF; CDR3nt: TGTGCCAGCAGTTTCCGTGGTCCCAGATACGAGCAGTACTTC
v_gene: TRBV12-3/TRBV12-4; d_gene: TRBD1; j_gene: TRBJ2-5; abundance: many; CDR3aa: CASSLPRGRGETQYF; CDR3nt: TGTGCCAGCAGTTTACCCAGGGGGCGCGGGGAGACCCAGTACTTC
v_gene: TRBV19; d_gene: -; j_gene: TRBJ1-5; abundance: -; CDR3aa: CASRTTVYSNQPQHF; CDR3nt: TGTGCCAGTAGGACCACAGTATATAGCAATCAGCCCCAGCATTTT
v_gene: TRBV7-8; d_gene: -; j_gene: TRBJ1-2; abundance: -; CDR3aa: CASRPLDYGYTF; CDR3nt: TGTGCCAGCAGACCCTTAGATTATGGCTACACCTTC
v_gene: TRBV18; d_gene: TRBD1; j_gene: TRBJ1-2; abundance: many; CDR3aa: CASSPGTALYGYTF; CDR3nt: TGTGCCAGCTCACCGGGGACAGCCTTATATGGCTACACCTTC
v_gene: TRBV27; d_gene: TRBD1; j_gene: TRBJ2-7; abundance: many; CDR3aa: CASTLRQGARVGEQYF; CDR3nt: TGTGCCAGCACCTTGAGACAGGGGGCCCGAGTTGGCGAGCAGTACTTC
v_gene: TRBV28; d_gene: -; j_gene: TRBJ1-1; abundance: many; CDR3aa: CASRPLTSEAFF; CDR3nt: TGTGCCAGCAGGCCTCTGACGTCTGAAGCTTTCTTT
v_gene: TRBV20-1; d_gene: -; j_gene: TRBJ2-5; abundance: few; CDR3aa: CSAREGRTHQETQYF; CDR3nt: TGCAGTGCTAGAGAGGGGAGGACGCACCAAGAGACCCAGTACTTC
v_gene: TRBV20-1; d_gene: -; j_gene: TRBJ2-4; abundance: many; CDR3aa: CSALDGNIQYF; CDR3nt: TGCAGTGCCTTAGATGGCAACATTCAGTACTTC
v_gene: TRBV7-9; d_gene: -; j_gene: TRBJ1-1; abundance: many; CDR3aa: CASSSPHPEAFF; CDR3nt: TGTGCCAGCAGCTCCCCCCATCCTGAAGCTTTCTTT
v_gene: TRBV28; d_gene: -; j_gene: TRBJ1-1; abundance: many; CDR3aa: CASSFLATNLLVNTEAFF; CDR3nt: TGTGCCAGCAGTTTTCTGGCAACAAACCTTCTAGTAAACACTGAAGCTTTCTTT
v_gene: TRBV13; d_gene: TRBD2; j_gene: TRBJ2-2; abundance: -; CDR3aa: CASSFGLAGNTGELFF; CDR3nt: TGTGCCAGCAGCTTTGGACTAGCGGGTAACACCGGGGAGCTGTTTTTT
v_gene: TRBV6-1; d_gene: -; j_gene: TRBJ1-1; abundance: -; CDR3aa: CASSDDSQAGTEAFF; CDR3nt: TGTGCCAGCAGCGACGACAGTCAGGCAGGGACTGAAGCTTTCTTT